This T cell receptor beta chain was documented in a study of T cell changes during pregnancy in multiple sclerosis. This table comes from immunoSEQ multiplex PCR, and its TCRdb copy is limited to in-frame clones, with some not included. This repertoire shows roughly 53,000 clones, roughly nine tenths found once; its top ten account for roughly 0.34%. The sequencing used CD4+ T cells from peripheral blood mononuclear cells, collected in the second trimester of pregnancy. This TCR was recovered from a female donor in good health, enrolled as a control in a pregnancy study.

CDR3 residues: CASSPFAQGRQPQHF. The DNA for the CDR3 is TGTGCCAGCAGTCCCTTTGCACAGGGGAGACAGCCCCAGCATTTT. The chain joins TRBV6-6 to TRBJ1-5; 7 bases map to TRBD1. The CDR3 has 15 residues. Germline values: CDR1 MNHNY, CDR2 SVGAGI (reference sequence). With V trimmed by 5 bases and J by 7 bases, 11 bases remained unmatched.